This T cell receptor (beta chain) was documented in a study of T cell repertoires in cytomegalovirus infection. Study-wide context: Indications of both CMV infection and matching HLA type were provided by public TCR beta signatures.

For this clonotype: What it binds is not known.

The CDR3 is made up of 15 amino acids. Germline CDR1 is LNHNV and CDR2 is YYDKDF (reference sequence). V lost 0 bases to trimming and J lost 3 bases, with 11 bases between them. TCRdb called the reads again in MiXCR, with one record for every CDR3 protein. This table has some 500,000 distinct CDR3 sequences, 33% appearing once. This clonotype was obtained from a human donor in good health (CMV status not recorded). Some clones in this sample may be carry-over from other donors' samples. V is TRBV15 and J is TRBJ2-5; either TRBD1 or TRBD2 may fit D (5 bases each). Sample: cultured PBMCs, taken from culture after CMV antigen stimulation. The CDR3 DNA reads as TGTGCCACCAGCAGAGACGGGGCCACAAAAGAGACCCAGTACTTC. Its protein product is CATSRDGATKETQYF.